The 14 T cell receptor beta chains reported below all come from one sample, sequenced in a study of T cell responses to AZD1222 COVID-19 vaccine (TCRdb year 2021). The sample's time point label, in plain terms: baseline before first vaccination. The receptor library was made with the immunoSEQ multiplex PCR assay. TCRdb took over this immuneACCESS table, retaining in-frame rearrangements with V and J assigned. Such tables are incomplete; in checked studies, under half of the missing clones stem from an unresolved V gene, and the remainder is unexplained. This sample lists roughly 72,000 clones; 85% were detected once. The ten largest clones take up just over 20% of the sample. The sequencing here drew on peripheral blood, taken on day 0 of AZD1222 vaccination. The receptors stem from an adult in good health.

CDR3 nucleotides: TGTGCCAGCAGGGGTCAGGCGGCAGATACGCAGTATTTT. It encodes CASRGQAADTQYF. This chain links TRBV27 with TRBJ2-3; D call uncertain. There are 13 residues in the CDR3. Germline V lookup: CDR1 MNHEY, CDR2 SMNVEV (reference sequence). V was shortened by 6 bases and J by 4 bases, with 11 bases between the two germline ends.

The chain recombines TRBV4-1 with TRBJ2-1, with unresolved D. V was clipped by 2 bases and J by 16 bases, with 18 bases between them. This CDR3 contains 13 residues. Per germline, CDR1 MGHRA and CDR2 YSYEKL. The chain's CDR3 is CASSQQIGSSGFF. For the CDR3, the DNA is TGCGCCAGCAGCCAACAAATCGGCTCATCCGGTTTCTTC.

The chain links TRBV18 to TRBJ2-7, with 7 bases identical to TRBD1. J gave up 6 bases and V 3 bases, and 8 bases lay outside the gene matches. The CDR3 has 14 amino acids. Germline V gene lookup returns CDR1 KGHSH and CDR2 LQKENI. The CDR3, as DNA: TGTGCCAGCTCACCGAACAGGGGAAGGGTCGAGCAGTACTTC. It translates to CASSPNRGRVEQYF. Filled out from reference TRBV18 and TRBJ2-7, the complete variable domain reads NAGVMQNPRHLVRRRGQEARLRCSPMKGHSHVYWYRQLPEEGLKFMVYLQKENIIDESGMPKERFSAEFPKEGPSILRIQQVVRGDSAAYFCASSPNRGRVEQYFGPGTRLTVT.

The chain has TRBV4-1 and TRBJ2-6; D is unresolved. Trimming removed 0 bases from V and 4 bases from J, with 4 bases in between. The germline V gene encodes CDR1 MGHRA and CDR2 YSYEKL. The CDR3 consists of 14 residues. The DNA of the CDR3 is TGCGCCAGCAGCCAAGAAGGAGGGGCCAACGTCCTGACTTTC. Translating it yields CASSQEGGANVLTF.

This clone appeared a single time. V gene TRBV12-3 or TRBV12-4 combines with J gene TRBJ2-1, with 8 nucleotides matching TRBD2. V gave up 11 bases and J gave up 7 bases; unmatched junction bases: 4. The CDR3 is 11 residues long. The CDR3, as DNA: TGTGCCTCGGGGGGGTGGAATGAGCAGTTCTTC. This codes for CASGGWNEQFF.

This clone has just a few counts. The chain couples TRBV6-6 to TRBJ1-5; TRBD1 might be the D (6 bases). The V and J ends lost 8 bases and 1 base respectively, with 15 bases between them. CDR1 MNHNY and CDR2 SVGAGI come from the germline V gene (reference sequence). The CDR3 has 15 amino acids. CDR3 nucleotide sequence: TGTGCCAGCGGAGCAGGGGATCCCAGCAATCAGCCCCAGCATTTT. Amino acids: CASGAGDPSNQPQHF.

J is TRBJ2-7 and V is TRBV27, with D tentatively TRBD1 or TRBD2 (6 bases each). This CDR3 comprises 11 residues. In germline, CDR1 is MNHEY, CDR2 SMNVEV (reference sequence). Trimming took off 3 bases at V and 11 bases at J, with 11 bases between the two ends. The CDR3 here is CASSFRGREYF. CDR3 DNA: TGTGCCAGCAGTTTTCGGGGGCGGGAGTACTTC.

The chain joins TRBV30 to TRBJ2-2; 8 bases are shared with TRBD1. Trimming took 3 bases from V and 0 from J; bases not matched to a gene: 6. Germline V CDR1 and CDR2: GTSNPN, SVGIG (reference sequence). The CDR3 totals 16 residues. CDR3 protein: CAWSIQGDANTGELFF. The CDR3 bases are TGTGCCTGGAGCATACAGGGGGACGCGAACACCGGGGAGCTGTTTTTT.

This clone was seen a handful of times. The CDR3 spells CASSDPHPPSNEKLFF. The DNA for the CDR3 is TGCGCCAGCAGTGACCCCCACCCGCCGAGTAATGAAAAACTGTTTTTT. The genes are TRBV10-2 and TRBJ1-4; D is unresolved. The CDR3 loop spans 16 amino acids. V was shortened by 3 bases and J by 4 bases, with 15 bases between the two germline ends. The germline gives CDR1 WSHSY, CDR2 SAAADI.

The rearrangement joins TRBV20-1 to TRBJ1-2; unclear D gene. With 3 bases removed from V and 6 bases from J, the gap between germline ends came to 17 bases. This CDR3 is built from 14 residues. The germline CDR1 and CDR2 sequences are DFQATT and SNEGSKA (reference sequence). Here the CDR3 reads CSASGVEIRDGYTF. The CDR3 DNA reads TGCAGTGCTAGTGGGGTGGAGATAAGGGATGGCTACACCTTC.

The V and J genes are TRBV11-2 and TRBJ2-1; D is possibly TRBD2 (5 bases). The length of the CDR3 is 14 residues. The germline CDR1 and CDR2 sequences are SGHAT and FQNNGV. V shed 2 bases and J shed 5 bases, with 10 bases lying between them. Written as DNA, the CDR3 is TGTGCCAGCAGCTTATTCACCGGGGACAATGAGCAGTTCTTC. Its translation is CASSLFTGDNEQFF.

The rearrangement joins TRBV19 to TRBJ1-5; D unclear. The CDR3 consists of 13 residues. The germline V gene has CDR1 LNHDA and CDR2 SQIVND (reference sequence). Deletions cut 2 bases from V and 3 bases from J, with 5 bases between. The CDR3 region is CASSIRYNQPQHF. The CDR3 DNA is TGTGCCAGTAGTATACGATACAATCAGCCCCAGCATTTT.

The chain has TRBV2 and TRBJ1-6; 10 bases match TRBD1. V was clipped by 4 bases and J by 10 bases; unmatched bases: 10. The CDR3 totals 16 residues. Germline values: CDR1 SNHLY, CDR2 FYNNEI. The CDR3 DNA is TGTGCCAGCAGTGTATTACCCGGACAGGGGGGATCACCCCTCCACTTT. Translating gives CASSVLPGQGGSPLHF. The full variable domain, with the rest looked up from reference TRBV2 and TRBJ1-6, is EPEVTQTPSHQVTQMGQEVILRCVPISNHLYFYWYRQILGQKVEFLVSFYNNEISEKSEIFDDQFSVERPDGSNFTLKIRSTKLEDSAMYFCASSVLPGQGGSPLHFGNGTRLTVT.

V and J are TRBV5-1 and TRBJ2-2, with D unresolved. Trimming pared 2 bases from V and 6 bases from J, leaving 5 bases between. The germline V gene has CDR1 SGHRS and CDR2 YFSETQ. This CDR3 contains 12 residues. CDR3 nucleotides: TGCGCCAGCAGCTTAAGGTCCGGGGAGCTGTTTTTT. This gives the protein CASSLRSGELFF.